This is a list of T cell receptor beta chains from one sample in a study of T-cell memory formation after mild COVID-19. MiXCR was run by TCRdb on the 5' RACE reads, yielding one entry per CDR3 protein. The table includes about 420,000 distinct CDR3 sequences, 23% detected once. The sequencing sample was made of PBMCs or a T cell subset sorted from them (not recorded which). The receptors here all came from an adult woman who had mild COVID-19 (a few samples of this study predate the infection). Cell type and time point are not known. Each CDR3 is given with its conserved first and last residue. Each record gives: V gene, D gene, J gene, clone size, CDR3 DNA, CDR3 protein. A D gene is named only where the DNA matches it firmly. A clone size is listed for some rows: how often the clone was seen (once, few, many), or a class if it is expanded.

>TRBV6-5|TRBD2|TRBJ2-2|NA
TGTGCCAGTCGACTAGCTTACACCGGGGAGCTGTTTTTT
CASRLAYTGELFF
>TRBV6-1|TRBD2|TRBJ2-3|few
TGTGCCAGCAGTGAAGGACTAGCGGGGCTTGGGACAGATACGCAGTATTTT
CASSEGLAGLGTDTQYF
>TRBV20-1|TRBD1|TRBJ1-2|NA
TGCAGTGCTAGGTTACAGGGGTACTATGGCTACACCTTC
CSARLQGYYGYTF
>TRBV5-1|NA|TRBJ1-1|many
TGCGCCAGCAGCTTGGCAGGGGCGAACACTGAAGCTTTCTTT
CASSLAGANTEAFF
>TRBV30|NA|TRBJ2-3|NA
TGTGCCTGGAGTAGGCGGGGTCCTTTCATCACAGATACGCAGTATTTT
CAWSRRGPFITDTQYF
>TRBV30|TRBD2|TRBJ2-7|NA
TGTGCCTGGAGTGGGTCCAGCGGGGGGGACGAGCAGTACTTC
CAWSGSSGGDEQYF
>TRBV7-2|TRBD1|TRBJ1-1|few
TGTGCCAGCAGCCAGACAGGGAAGGGTGAAGCTTTCTTT
CASSQTGKGEAFF
>TRBV5-1|TRBD2|TRBJ2-5|NA
TGCGCCAGCAGCGCTCGACTAGCGGGAAAAGAGACCCAGTACTTC
CASSARLAGKETQYF
>TRBV27|NA|TRBJ2-1|NA
TGTGCCAGCAGTTCGAGTTCCTCCTACAATGAGCAGTTCTTC
CASSSSSSYNEQFF
>TRBV10-3|NA|TRBJ2-7|few
TGTGCCATCAGTGATCCGGTAGCCTACGAGCAGTACTTC
CAISDPVAYEQYF
>TRBV5-1|NA|TRBJ1-1|many
TGCGCCAGCAAACAGGAGACGGAAGCTTTCTTT
CASKQETEAFF
>TRBV25-1|NA|TRBJ1-1|once
TGTGCCAGCAGTGAATTTGGGGGATTGAACACTGAAGCTTTCTTT
CASSEFGGLNTEAFF
>TRBV6-5|NA|TRBJ2-2|NA
TGTGCCAGCAGTTACCCTCGACAGGTCCTCTTTTCGAACACCGGGGAGCTGTTTTTT
CASSYPRQVLFSNTGELFF
>TRBV4-2|TRBD2|TRBJ2-5|NA
TGTGCCAGCAGCCAAGGACTAGCGGGAGCGAGGTTCCAAGAGACCCAGTACTTC
CASSQGLAGARFQETQYF
>TRBV2|NA|TRBJ2-3|NA
TGTGCCAGCAGTGAAGAAGAGGATGATACGCAGTATTTT
CASSEEEDDTQYF
>TRBV20-1|TRBD2|TRBJ2-5|NA
TGCAGTGCTAGTGAGGGGGGCCTTGCGGGAGGGCCCCAGGAGACCCAGTACTTC
CSASEGGLAGGPQETQYF
>TRBV11-3|TRBD2|TRBJ2-1|NA
TGTGCCAGCAGGGGACTAGCATCTGGGGGAGCAGAGTTCTTC
CASRGLASGGAEFF
>TRBV20-1|NA|TRBJ2-2|NA
TGCAGTGCACACGCGAACACCGGGGAGCTGTTTTTT
CSAHANTGELFF